Described below is a single TCR beta chain sequence and its context. What it binds is not known. This CDR3 is built from 14 residues. CDR1 SGHAT and CDR2 FQDESV come from the germline V gene (reference sequence). V gave up 5 bases and J gave up 3 bases; unmatched junction bases: 6. The data originate from a study of cytomegalovirus exposure and HLA in healthy donors. Broader study findings: In an earlier analysis, productive rearrangement rates for most beta V segments clustered near 87% or 30%. As was reported, the classifier diagnosed cytomegalovirus status with high specificity and sensitivity. According to the study, roughly 160 TCR beta chains were cytomegalovirus-associated.

The PCR contained 60 Vbeta and 13 Jbeta primers. Here immunoSEQ multiplex PCR was the method, and the copy in TCRdb shows in-frame clones only, minus some. Of around 93,000 clones in the sample, 82% were seen once. All the people who gave samples were healthy bone marrow donors. The specimen was PBMCs. The chain is built from TRBV11-1 and TRBJ1-2; TRBD1 matches at 7 bases. The receptor's source is a man aged 45-65 years in good health and CMV-seronegative. The CDR3 DNA follows: TGTGCCAGCAGCCACAGTGGGACAGACTATGGCTACACCTTC. Translated, it gives CASSHSGTDYGYTF.